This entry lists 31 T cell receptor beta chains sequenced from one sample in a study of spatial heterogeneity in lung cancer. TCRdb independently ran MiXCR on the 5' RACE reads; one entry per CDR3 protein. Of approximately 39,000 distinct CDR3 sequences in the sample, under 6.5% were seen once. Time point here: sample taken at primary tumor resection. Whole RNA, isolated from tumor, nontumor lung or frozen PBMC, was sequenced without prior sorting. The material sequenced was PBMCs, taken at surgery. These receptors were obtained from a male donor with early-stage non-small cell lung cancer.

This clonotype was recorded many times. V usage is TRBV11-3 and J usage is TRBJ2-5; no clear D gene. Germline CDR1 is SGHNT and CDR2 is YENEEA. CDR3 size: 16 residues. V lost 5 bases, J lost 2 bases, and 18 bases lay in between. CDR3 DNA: TGTGCCAGCAGCCCGATGATCAGCCGGCAACAAGAGACCCAGTACTTC. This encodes CASSPMISRQQETQYF.

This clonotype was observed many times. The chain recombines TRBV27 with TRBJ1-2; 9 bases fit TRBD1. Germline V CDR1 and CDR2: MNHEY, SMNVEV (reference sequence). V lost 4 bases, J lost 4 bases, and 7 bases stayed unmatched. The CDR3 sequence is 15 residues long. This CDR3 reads CASSSLQGAGYGYTF. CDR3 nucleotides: TGTGCCAGCAGTTCCTTACAGGGGGCGGGCTATGGCTACACCTTC.

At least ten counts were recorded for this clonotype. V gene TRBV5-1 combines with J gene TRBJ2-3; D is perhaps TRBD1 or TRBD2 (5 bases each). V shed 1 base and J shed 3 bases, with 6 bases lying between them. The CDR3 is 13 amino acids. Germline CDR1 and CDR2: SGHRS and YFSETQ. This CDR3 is CASSLWGTDTQYF. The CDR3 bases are TGCGCCAGCAGCTTGTGGGGGACAGATACGCAGTATTTT.

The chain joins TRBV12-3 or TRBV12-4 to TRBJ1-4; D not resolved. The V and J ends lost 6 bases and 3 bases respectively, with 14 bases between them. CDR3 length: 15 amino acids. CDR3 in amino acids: CASRERGVANEKLFF. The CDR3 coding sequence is TGTGCCAGCAGAGAGCGGGGAGTAGCTAATGAAAAACTGTTTTTT.

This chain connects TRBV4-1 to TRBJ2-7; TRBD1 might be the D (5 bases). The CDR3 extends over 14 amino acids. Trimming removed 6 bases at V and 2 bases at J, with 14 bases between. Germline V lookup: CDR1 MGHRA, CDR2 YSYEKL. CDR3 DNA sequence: TGCGCCAGCAGACTTGCCGTGGGGCCCTACGAGCAGTACTTC. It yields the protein CASRLAVGPYEQYF.

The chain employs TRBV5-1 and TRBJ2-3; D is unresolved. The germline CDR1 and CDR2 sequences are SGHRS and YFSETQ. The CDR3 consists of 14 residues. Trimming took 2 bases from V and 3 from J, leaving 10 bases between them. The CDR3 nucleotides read TGCGCCAGCAGCTTACGCACCCTTACAGATACGCAGTATTTT. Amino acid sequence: CASSLRTLTDTQYF.

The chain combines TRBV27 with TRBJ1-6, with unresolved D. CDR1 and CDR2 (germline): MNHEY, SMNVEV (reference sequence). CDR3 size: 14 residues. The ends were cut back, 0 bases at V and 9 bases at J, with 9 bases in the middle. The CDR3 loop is CASSLSVEGSPLHF. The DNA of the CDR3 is TGTGCCAGCAGTTTATCGGTGGAGGGTTCACCCCTCCACTTT.

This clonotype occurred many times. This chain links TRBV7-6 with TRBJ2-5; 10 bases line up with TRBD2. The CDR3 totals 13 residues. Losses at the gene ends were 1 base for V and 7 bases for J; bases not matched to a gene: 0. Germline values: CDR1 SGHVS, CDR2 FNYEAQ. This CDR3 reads CASSLGTSGTQYF. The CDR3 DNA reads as TGTGCCAGCAGCTTAGGGACTAGCGGGACCCAGTACTTC.

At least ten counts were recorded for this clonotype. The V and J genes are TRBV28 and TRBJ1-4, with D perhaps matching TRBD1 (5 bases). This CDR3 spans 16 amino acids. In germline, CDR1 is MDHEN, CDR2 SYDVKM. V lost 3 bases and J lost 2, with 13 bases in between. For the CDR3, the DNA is TGTGCCAGCAGTTTGTGGGGGAGACGGACTAATGAAAAACTGTTTTTT. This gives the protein CASSLWGRRTNEKLFF.

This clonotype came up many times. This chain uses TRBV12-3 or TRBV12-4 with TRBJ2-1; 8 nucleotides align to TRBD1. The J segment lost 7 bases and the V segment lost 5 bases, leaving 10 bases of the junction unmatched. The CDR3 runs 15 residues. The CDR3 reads CASSVWGGQGNEQFF. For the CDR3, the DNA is TGTGCCAGCAGTGTGTGGGGTGGACAGGGAAATGAGCAGTTCTTC.

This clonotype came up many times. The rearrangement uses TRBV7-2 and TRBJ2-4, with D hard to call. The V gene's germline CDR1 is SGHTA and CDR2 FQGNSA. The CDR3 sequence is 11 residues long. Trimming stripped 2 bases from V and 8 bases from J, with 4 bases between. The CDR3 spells CASSLRDIQYF. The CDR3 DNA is TGTGCCAGCAGCTTACGAGACATTCAGTACTTC.

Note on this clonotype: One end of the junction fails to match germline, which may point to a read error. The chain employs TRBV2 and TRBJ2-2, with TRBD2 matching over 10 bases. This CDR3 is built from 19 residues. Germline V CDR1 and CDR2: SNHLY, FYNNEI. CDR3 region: CVSSEWGQRGGGNTGELFF. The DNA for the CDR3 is TGTGTCAGCAGTGAATGGGGACAGCGGGGGGGCGGTAACACCGGGGAGCTGTTTTTT.

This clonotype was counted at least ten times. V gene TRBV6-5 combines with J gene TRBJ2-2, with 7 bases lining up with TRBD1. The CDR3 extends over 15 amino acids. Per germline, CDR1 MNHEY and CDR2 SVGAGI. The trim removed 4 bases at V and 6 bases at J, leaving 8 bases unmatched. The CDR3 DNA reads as TGTGCCAGCAGTTGGACAGGTTTTTGGGCCGGGGAGCTGTTTTTT. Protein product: CASSWTGFWAGELFF.

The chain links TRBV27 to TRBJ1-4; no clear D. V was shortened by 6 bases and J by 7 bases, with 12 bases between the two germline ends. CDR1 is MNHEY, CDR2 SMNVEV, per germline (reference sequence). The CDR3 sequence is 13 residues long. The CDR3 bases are TGTGCCAGCAGACAGTGGAGTGGTGAAAAACTGTTTTTT. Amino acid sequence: CASRQWSGEKLFF.

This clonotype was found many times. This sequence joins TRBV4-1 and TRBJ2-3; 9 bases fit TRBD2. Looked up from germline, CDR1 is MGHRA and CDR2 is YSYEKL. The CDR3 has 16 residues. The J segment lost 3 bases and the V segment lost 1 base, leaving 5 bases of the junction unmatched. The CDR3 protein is CASSQASGVRTDTQYF. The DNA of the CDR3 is TGCGCCAGCAGCCAAGCTAGCGGGGTAAGGACAGATACGCAGTATTTT.

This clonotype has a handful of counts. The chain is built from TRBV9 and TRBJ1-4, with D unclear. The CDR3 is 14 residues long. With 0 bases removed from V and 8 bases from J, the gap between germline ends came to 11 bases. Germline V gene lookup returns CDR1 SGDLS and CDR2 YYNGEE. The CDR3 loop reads CASSVGGADEKLFF. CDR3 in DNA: TGTGCCAGCAGCGTAGGAGGCGCGGACGAAAAACTGTTTTTT.

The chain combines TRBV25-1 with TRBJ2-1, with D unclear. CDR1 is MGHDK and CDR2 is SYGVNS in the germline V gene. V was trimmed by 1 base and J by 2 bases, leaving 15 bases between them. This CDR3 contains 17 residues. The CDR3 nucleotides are TGTGCCAGCAGTGAATTAGGCAGGCGAACAACCTACAATGAGCAGTTCTTC. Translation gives CASSELGRRTTYNEQFF.

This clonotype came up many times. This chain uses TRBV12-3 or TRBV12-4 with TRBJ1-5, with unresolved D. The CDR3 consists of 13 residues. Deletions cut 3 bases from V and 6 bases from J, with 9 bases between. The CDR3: CASSFDKRQPQHF. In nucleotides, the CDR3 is TGTGCCAGCAGTTTCGATAAGCGTCAGCCCCAGCATTTT.

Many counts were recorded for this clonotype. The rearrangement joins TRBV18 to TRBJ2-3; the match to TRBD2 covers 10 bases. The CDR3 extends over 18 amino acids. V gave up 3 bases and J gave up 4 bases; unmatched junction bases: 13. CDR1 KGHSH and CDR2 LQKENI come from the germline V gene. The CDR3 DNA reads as TGTGCCAGCTCACCTGGACTAGCGGAAAATCCCGGCCCAGATACGCAGTATTTT. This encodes CASSPGLAENPGPDTQYF.

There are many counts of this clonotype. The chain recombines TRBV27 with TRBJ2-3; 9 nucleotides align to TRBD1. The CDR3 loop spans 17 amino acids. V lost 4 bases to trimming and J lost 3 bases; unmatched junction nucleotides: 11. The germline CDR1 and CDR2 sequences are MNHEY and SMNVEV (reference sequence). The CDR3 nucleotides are TGTGCCAGCAGTTCCGGGACAGGGCTCTGGCTGACAGATACGCAGTATTTT. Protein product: CASSSGTGLWLTDTQYF.

Here the CDR3 reads CSASPGQGPSYEQYF. The CDR3 nucleotides are TGCAGTGCTAGCCCGGGACAGGGACCCTCCTACGAGCAGTACTTC. The rearrangement uses TRBV20-1 and TRBJ2-7; 9 bases are shared with TRBD1. Germline assignment: CDR1 DFQATT and CDR2 SNEGSKA (reference sequence). There are 15 residues in the CDR3. Unmatched junction bases numbered 6, after V lost 3 bases and J lost 0 bases.

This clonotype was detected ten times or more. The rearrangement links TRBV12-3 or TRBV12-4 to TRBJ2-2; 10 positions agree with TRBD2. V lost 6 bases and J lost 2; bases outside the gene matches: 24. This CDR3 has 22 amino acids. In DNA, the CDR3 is TGTGCCAGCAGCCCCCACCTAAGGGAGGGGCTAGCGGGGGCCACCAACACCGGGGAGCTGTTTTTT. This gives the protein CASSPHLREGLAGATNTGELFF.

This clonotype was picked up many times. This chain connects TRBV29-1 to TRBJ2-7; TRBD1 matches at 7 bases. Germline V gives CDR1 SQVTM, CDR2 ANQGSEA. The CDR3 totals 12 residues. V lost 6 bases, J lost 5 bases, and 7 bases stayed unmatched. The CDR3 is CSVTTGPHEQYF. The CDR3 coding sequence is TGCAGCGTGACGACAGGGCCCCACGAGCAGTACTTC.

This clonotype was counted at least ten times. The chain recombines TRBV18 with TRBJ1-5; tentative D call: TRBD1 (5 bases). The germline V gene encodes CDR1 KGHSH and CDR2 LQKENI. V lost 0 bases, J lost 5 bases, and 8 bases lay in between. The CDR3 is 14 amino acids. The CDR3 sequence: CASSPPGGDQPQHF. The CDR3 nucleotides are TGTGCCAGCTCACCACCGGGGGGGGATCAGCCCCAGCATTTT.

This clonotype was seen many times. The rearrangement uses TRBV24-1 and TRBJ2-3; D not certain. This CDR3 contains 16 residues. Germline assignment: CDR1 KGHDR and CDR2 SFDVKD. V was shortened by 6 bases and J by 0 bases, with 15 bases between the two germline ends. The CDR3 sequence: CATSSWEGKSTDTQYF. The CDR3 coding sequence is TGTGCCACCAGTTCCTGGGAAGGGAAGAGCACAGATACGCAGTATTTT.

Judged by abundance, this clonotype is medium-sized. The CDR3 region has the DNA TGTGCCAGCAGAGGGGGCCTCGATACGCAGTATTTT. This gives the protein CASRGGLDTQYF. The chain uses TRBV2 and TRBJ2-3; 7 bases agree with TRBD1. V shed 6 bases, J shed 6 bases, and the junction held 3 bases outside the gene matches. Germline assignment: CDR1 SNHLY and CDR2 FYNNEI. The CDR3 is made up of 12 amino acids.

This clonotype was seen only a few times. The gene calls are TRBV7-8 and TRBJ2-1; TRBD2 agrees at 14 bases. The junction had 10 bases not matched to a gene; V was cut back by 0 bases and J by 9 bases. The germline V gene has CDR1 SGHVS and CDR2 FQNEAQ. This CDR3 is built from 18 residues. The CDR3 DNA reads TGTGCCAGCAGCTTAGCGAGGAGACTAGCGGGGGGGAAGGGTGAGCAGTTCTTC. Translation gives CASSLARRLAGGKGEQFF.

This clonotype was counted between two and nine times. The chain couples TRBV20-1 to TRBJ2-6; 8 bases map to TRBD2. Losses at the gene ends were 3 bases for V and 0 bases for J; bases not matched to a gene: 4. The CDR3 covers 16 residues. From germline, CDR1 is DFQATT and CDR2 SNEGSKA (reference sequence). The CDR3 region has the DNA TGCAGTGCTAGTAGCGGGGCCCTCTCTGGGGCCAACGTCCTGACTTTC. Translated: CSASSGALSGANVLTF.

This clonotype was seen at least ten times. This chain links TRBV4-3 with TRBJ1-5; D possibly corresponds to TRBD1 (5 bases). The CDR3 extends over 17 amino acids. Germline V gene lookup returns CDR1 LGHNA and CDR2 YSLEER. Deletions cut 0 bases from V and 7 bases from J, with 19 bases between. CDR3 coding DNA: TGCGCCAGCAGCCAAGAGTTTACTGGGACTGTGGTCCAGCCCCAGCATTTT. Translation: CASSQEFTGTVVQPQHF.

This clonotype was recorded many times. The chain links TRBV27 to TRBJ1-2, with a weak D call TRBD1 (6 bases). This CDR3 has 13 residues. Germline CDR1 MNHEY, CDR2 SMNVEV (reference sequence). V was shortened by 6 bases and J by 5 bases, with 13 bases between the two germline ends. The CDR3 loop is CASRMTGLYGYTF. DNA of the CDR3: TGTGCCAGCAGAATGACAGGTCTATATGGCTACACCTTC.

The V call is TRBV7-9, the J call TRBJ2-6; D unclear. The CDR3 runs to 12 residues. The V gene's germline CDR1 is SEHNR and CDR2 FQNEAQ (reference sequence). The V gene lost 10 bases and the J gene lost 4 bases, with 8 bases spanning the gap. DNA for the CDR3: TGTGCCACCTCTGTGGGGGCCAACGTCCTGACTTTC. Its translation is CATSVGANVLTF.